The 7 T cell receptor beta chains given below trace back to one sample, sequenced in a study. Each CDR3 protein is one row after TCRdb ran MiXCR on the RT-PCR reads. The sample lists almost 700,000 distinct CDR3 sequences; 12% to 15% were seen once. Sequencing was performed on memory CD4+ T cells from blood. Source of these receptors: a female donor in good health, serving as a healthy control.

The gene calls are TRBV4-3 and TRBJ1-1; maybe TRBD1 (6 bases). Looked up from germline, CDR1 is LGHNA and CDR2 is YSLEER. The length of the CDR3 is 16 residues. V lost 0 bases to trimming and J lost 2 bases, with 13 bases between them. The CDR3, as DNA: TGCGCCAGCAGCCAAGATCTTGGGGGGGCCAACACTGAAGCTTTCTTT. This sequence encodes CASSQDLGGANTEAFF.

This clonotype has more than one count but fewer than ten. This chain joins TRBV20-1 and TRBJ2-3; 11 bases map to TRBD2. The CDR3 has 14 residues. Germline V CDR1 and CDR2: DFQATT, SNEGSKA (reference sequence). Losses at the gene ends were 3 bases for V and 3 bases for J; bases not matched to a gene: 2. The CDR3, as DNA: TGCAGTGCTAGGTCTAGCGGGAGGACAGATACGCAGTATTTT. It is translated as CSARSSGRTDTQYF.

This clonotype has just a few counts. The chain joins TRBV5-1 to TRBJ1-2; D gene ambiguous. The CDR3 runs to 16 residues. With 4 bases removed from V and 8 bases from J, the gap between germline ends came to 24 bases. Germline V CDR1 and CDR2: SGHRS, YFSETQ. The CDR3 loop reads CASSKAPSKEDEGYTF. For the CDR3, the DNA is TGCGCCAGCAGCAAGGCACCGTCGAAGGAGGACGAGGGCTACACCTTC.

This clonotype was seen more than once but under ten times. The chain links TRBV4-3 to TRBJ1-1; D is ambiguous. CDR1 is LGHNA and CDR2 is YSLEER in the germline V gene. CDR3 length: 15 amino acids. V shed 4 bases and J shed 3 bases, with 15 bases lying between them. CDR3 DNA sequence: TGCGCCAGCAGCCTTGACCGATCCGGGGACACTGAAGCTTTCTTT. The encoded protein is CASSLDRSGDTEAFF.

This clonotype has a handful of counts. The chain is built from TRBV5-1 and TRBJ2-1; D gene ambiguous. The CDR3 is 14 amino acids. CDR1 is SGHRS, CDR2 YFSETQ, per germline. Between the trimmed V and J ends, which lost 0 bases and 6 bases, there was a span of 10 bases. The CDR3: CASSLAVGINEQFF. For the CDR3, the DNA is TGCGCCAGCAGCTTGGCGGTAGGAATCAATGAGCAGTTCTTC.

CDR3 residues: CASRETSGSGYEQYF. Here the CDR3 DNA reads TGTGCCAGCAGGGAAACTAGCGGGAGTGGATATGAGCAGTATTTT. The V call is TRBV6-5, the J call TRBJ2-3, with TRBD2 matching 11 bases. Germline CDR1 and CDR2: MNHEY and SVGAGI. This CDR3 has 15 residues. The J segment lost 11 bases and the V segment lost 6 bases, leaving 13 bases of the junction unmatched.

The chain carries TRBV25-1 and TRBJ2-5; D may match TRBD1 or TRBD2 (5 bases each). Germline-derived CDR1 and CDR2 are MGHDK and SYGVNS. The CDR3 consists of 17 residues. Trimming took off 1 base at V and 5 bases at J, with 20 bases between the two ends. CDR3 in amino acids: CASSELGSVAGSETQYF. DNA for the CDR3: TGTGCCAGCAGTGAATTGGGTTCGGTGGCAGGGAGCGAGACCCAGTACTTC. Combining the CDR3 with reference TRBV25-1 and TRBJ2-5 gives the whole variable domain EADIYQTPRYLVIGTGKKITLECSQTMGHDKMYWYQQDPGMELHLIHYSYGVNSTEKGDLSSESTVSRIRTEHFPLTLESARPSHTSQYLCASSELGSVAGSETQYFGPGTRLLVL.